Listed here are 16 T cell receptor beta chains from one sample, sequenced in a study of blood T cell repertoires in COVID-19. TCRdb's copy holds only in-frame clones and misses some; the assay was immunoSEQ multiplex PCR. Here the sample spans some 290,000 clones, about 90% being singletons. Sequences were obtained from PBMCs or T cells enriched from blood (not recorded which). The receptors shown here come from a woman in her 30s who had recovered from COVID-19.

The chain couples TRBV6-5 to TRBJ1-2; D gene unclear. CDR1 and CDR2 (germline): MNHEY, SVGAGI. V was shortened by 0 bases and J by 2 bases, with 10 bases between the two germline ends. The length of the CDR3 is 15 residues. The chain's CDR3 is CASSYSLGQNYGYTF. CDR3 nucleotide sequence: TGTGCCAGCAGTTACTCCCTAGGCCAGAACTATGGCTACACCTTC.

The rearrangement links TRBV6-5 to TRBJ2-1; D remains ambiguous. CDR3 length: 15 amino acids. From germline, CDR1 is MNHEY and CDR2 SVGAGI. V was trimmed by 8 bases and J by 1 base, leaving 15 bases between them. The CDR3 DNA is TGTGCCAGCCTGAGGAGAGCAGTGTCCTACAATGAGCAGTTCTTC. Translating gives CASLRRAVSYNEQFF.

This clone appeared a single time. The CDR3 bases are TGTGCCTGGAGTGTCGACAGCAACAATGAGCAGTTCTTC. It encodes CAWSVDSNNEQFF. V is TRBV30 and J is TRBJ2-1, with a tentative D call TRBD1 (5 bases). V gave up 0 bases and J gave up 5 bases, with 8 bases separating them. Germline CDR1 and CDR2: GTSNPN and SVGIG (reference sequence). The CDR3 spans 13 residues.

The V and J genes are TRBV6-5 and TRBJ1-2; perhaps TRBD1 as D (5 bases). The ends were cut back, 1 base at V and 7 bases at J, with 13 bases in the middle. Germline CDR1 and CDR2: MNHEY and SVGAGI. CDR3 length equals 14 residues. CDR3 bases: TGTGCCAGCAGTTACTTGGGGCCGGGTTCTGGCTACACCTTC. Translating it yields CASSYLGPGSGYTF.

This rearrangement joins TRBV7-9 to TRBJ2-1, with 8 bases identical to TRBD1. The CDR3 spans 17 residues. Germline CDR1 and CDR2: SEHNR and FQNEAQ (reference sequence). Trimming took 4 bases from V and 1 from J; bases not matched to a gene: 9. The CDR3 sequence is CASSSRFGTGSYNEQFF. In DNA, the CDR3 is TGTGCCAGCAGCTCTCGATTCGGGACAGGATCCTACAATGAGCAGTTCTTC.

This clone has just a few counts. Other DNA sequences in the same sample also yield this CDR3. The rearrangement joins TRBV7-2 to TRBJ2-7; TRBD2 aligns across 11 bases. The trim removed 6 bases at V and 3 bases at J, leaving 4 bases unmatched. This CDR3 is 14 amino acids long. Germline CDR1 SGHTA, CDR2 FQGNSA. CDR3 in amino acids: CASSSGTSGYEQYF. DNA of the CDR3: TGTGCCAGCAGTTCCGGGACTAGCGGCTACGAGCAGTACTTC.

This clone was detected once. This chain uses TRBV29-1 with TRBJ2-7; D is possibly TRBD1 (6 bases). Germline CDR1 and CDR2: SQVTM and ANQGSEA. Trimming pared 5 bases from V and 4 bases from J, leaving 15 bases between. This CDR3 spans 13 amino acids. For the CDR3, the DNA is TGCAGCGTTTCTGGAAGAACAGGGTACGAGCAGTACTTC. Its protein is CSVSGRTGYEQYF.

This clone was detected only once. The genes are TRBV11-2 and TRBJ2-7; 9 nucleotides align to TRBD1. V was clipped by 5 bases and J by 2 bases; unmatched bases: 7. The CDR3 runs to 15 residues. From germline, CDR1 is SGHAT and CDR2 FQNNGV. CDR3 in amino acids: CASSLGQGRAYEQYF. Written as DNA, the CDR3 is TGTGCCAGCAGCCTTGGACAGGGGCGAGCCTACGAGCAGTACTTC.

The chain is built from TRBV11-2 and TRBJ2-1; 9 nucleotides match TRBD2. Trimming took 3 bases from V and 2 from J; bases not matched to a gene: 5. The CDR3 loop spans 16 amino acids. Germline CDR1 is SGHAT and CDR2 is FQNNGV. The CDR3 region is CASSLGLAGTYNEQFF. The DNA for the CDR3 is TGTGCCAGCAGCTTGGGGCTAGCGGGGACCTACAATGAGCAGTTCTTC.

Here the CDR3 reads CASGEAGFGDEQFF. The CDR3 coding sequence is TGTGCCAGCGGGGAGGCGGGGTTTGGTGATGAGCAGTTCTTC. The chain links TRBV19 to TRBJ2-1; D perhaps matches TRBD2 (6 bases). CDR1 is LNHDA, CDR2 SQIVND, per germline (reference sequence). V was clipped by 9 bases and J by 8 bases, with 20 bases between them. The CDR3 has 14 amino acids. The entire variable domain, with the rest obtained from reference TRBV19 and TRBJ2-1, is as follows: DGGITQSPKYLFRKEGQNVTLSCEQNLNHDAMYWYRQDPGQGLRLIYYSQIVNDFQKGDIAEGYSVSREKKESFPLTVTSAQKNPTAFYLCASGEAGFGDEQFFGPGTRLTVL.

The chain is built from TRBV5-1 and TRBJ1-1; TRBD1 matches 8 bases. Germline V gene lookup returns CDR1 SGHRS and CDR2 YFSETQ. The trim removed 5 bases at V and 0 bases at J, leaving 9 bases unmatched. This CDR3 comprises 16 residues. The CDR3 loop is CASSNRGRGLNTEAFF. The CDR3, as DNA: TGCGCCAGCAGTAACAGGGGGAGAGGGTTGAACACTGAAGCTTTCTTT.

The chain recombines TRBV6-2 or TRBV6-3 with TRBJ2-1; tentatively, D is TRBD2 (6 bases). The CDR3 loop spans 15 amino acids. The V end lost 4 bases, the J end lost 2 bases, and 12 bases lay between the germline ends. Germline V gene data show CDR1 as MNHEY and CDR2 as SVGEGT. CDR3 DNA sequence: TGTGCCAGCAGTTTTCGGGACTGGACCTACAATGAGCAGTTCTTC. This gives the protein CASSFRDWTYNEQFF.

V usage is TRBV3-1 (or the pseudogene TRBV3-2) and J usage is TRBJ2-7, with D uncertain. V gave up 9 bases and J gave up 6 bases, with 15 bases separating them. CDR1 is LGHDT, CDR2 YNNKEL, per germline (reference sequence). The CDR3 spans 12 residues. The CDR3 nucleotides read TGTGCCAGTGCTCGCGGAACCTCCGAGCAGTACTTC. Translated, it gives CASARGTSEQYF.

The chain employs TRBV10-3 and TRBJ2-7, with 9 bases identical to TRBD1. In germline, CDR1 is ENHRY, CDR2 SYGVKD. The CDR3 totals 14 residues. V lost 11 bases to trimming and J lost 4 bases; unmatched junction nucleotides: 12. In nucleotides, the CDR3 is TGTGCCTCGGACCCGGGACAGGGTGTTTACGAGCAGTACTTC. Translating gives CASDPGQGVYEQYF.

The chain couples TRBV4-1 to TRBJ2-7; tentative D call: TRBD1 (6 bases). There are 13 residues in the CDR3. V shed 2 bases and J shed 7 bases, with 12 bases lying between them. Looked up from germline, CDR1 is MGHRA and CDR2 is YSYEKL. The CDR3 DNA is TGCGCCAGCAGCCAATGGCGACAGGAGGAGCAGTACTTC. This encodes CASSQWRQEEQYF.

The chain is built from TRBV5-1 and TRBJ2-6; a possible D gene is TRBD1 (5 bases). The CDR3 contains 17 residues. The germline V gene has CDR1 SGHRS and CDR2 YFSETQ. Trimming removed 2 bases at V and 1 base at J, with 13 bases between. The CDR3 here is CASSLSRAGSGANVLTF. In DNA form, the CDR3 reads TGCGCCAGCAGCTTAAGCAGGGCCGGGTCTGGGGCCAACGTCCTGACTTTC.